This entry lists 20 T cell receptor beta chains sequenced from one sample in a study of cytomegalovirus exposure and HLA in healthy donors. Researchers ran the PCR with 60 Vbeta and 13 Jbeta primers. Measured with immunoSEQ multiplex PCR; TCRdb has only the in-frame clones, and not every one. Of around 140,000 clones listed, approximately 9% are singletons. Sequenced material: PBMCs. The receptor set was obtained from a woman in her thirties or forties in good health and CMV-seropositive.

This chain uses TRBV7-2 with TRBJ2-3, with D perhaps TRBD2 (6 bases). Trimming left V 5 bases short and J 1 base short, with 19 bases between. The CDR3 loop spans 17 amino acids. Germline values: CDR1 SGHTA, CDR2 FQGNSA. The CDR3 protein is CASSPPGLRAGTDTQYF. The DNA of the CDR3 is TGTGCCAGCAGCCCCCCGGGACTGAGAGCGGGCACAGATACGCAGTATTTT.

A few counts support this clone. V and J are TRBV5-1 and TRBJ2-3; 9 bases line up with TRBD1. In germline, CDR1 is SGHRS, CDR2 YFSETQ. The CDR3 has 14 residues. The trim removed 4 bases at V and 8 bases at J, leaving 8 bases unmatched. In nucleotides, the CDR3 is TGCGCCAGCAGCCCGGGACAGGGTAGGAGTACGCAGTATTTT. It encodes CASSPGQGRSTQYF.

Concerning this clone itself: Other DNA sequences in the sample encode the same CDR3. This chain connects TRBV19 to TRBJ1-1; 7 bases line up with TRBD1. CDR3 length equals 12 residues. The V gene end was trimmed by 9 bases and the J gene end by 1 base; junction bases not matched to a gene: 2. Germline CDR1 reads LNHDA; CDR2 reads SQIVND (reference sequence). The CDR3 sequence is CASRGRNTEAFF. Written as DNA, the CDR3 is TGTGCCAGCAGGGGGAGGAACACTGAAGCTTTCTTT.

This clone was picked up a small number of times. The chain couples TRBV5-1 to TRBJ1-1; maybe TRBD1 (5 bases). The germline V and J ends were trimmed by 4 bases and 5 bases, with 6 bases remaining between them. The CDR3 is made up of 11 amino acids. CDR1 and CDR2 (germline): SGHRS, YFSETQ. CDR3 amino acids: CASSRGTEAFF. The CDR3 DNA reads TGCGCCAGCAGCCGGGGGACTGAAGCTTTCTTT.

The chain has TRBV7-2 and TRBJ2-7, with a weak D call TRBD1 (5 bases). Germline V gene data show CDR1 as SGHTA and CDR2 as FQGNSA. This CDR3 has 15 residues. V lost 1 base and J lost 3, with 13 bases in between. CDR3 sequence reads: CASSLVDNVVYEQYF. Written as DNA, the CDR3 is TGTGCCAGCAGCTTAGTGGACAATGTAGTCTACGAGCAGTACTTC.

The CDR3 loop is CASSEDILMSGTFF. The CDR3, as DNA: TGTGCCAGCAGTGAGGATATCCTTATGTCCGGGACTTTCTTT. The V and J genes are TRBV2 and TRBJ1-1, with D hard to call. The CDR3 loop spans 14 amino acids. Germline V lookup: CDR1 SNHLY, CDR2 FYNNEI. The V end was cut by 3 bases, the J end by 12 bases, with 20 bases between. The variable domain in full, completed from reference TRBV2 and TRBJ1-1, reads EPEVTQTPSHQVTQMGQEVILRCVPISNHLYFYWYRQILGQKVEFLVSFYNNEISEKSEIFDDQFSVERPDGSNFTLKIRSTKLEDSAMYFCASSEDILMSGTFFGQGTRLTVV.

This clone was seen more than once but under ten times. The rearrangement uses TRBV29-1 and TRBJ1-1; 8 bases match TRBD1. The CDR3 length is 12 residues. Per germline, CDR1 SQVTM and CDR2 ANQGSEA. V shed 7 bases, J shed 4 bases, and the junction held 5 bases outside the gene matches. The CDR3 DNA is TGCAGCGCCCAGACAGGGGTCACTGAAGCTTTCTTT. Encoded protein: CSAQTGVTEAFF.

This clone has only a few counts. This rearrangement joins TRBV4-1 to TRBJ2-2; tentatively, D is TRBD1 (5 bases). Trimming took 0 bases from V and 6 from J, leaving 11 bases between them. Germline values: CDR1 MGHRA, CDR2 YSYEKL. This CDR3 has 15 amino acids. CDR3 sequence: CASSQEVGVSGELFF. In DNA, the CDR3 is TGCGCCAGCAGCCAAGAGGTAGGGGTGTCCGGGGAGCTGTTTTTT.

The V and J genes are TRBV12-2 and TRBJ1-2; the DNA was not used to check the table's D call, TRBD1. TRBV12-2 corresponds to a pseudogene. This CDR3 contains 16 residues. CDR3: CASRLGASGGDYGYTF. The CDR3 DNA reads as TGTGCAAGTCGCTTAGGTGCGTCAGGGGGCGACTATGGCTACACCTTC.

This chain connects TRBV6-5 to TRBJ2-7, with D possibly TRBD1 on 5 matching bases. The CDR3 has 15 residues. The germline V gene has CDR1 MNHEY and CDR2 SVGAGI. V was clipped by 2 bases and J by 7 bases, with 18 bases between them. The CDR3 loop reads CASSYGEWGFREQYF. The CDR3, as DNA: TGTGCCAGCAGTTACGGGGAATGGGGCTTTCGGGAGCAGTACTTC.

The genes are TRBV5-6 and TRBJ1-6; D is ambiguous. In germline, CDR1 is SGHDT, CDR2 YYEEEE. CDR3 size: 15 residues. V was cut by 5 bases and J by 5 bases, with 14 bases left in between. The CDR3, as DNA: TGTGCCAGCAGGTCACGGGTCGGGGATAATTCACCCCTCCACTTT. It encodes CASRSRVGDNSPLHF.

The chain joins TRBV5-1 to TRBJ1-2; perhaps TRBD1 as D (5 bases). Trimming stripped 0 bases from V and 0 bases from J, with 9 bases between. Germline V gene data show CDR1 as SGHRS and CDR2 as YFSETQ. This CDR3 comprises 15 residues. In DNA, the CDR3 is TGCGCCAGCAGCTTGGAGGGGAACCCTAACTATGGCTACACCTTC. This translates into CASSLEGNPNYGYTF.

CDR3 nucleotide sequence: TGTGCCAGCAGTGATCACAGGGTCGAGCAGTACTTC. This codes for CASSDHRVEQYF. The chain couples TRBV2 to TRBJ2-7; weak D call: TRBD1 (6 bases). Germline CDR1 reads SNHLY; CDR2 reads FYNNEI. V dropped 3 bases and J dropped 6 bases, with 9 bases sitting between them. The CDR3 totals 12 residues.

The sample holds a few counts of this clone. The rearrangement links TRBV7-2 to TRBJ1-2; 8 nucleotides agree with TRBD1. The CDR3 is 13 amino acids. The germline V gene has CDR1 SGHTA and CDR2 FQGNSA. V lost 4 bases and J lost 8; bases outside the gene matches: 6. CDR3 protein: CASSSRTGKGYTF. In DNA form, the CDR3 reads TGTGCCAGCAGCTCCCGGACAGGGAAAGGCTACACCTTC.

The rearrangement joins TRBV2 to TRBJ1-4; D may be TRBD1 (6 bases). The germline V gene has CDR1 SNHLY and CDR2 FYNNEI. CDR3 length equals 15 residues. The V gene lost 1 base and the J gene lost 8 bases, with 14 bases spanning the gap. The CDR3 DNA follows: TGTGCCAGCAGTGAAGACCGGGGGGCTGGAGAAAAACTGTTTTTT. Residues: CASSEDRGAGEKLFF.

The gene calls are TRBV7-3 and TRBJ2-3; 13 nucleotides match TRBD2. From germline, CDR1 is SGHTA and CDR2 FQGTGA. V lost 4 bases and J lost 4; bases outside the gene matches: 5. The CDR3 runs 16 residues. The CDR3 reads CASSSVGTSGADTQYF. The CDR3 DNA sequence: TGTGCCAGCAGCTCTGTCGGGACTAGCGGGGCAGATACGCAGTATTTT.

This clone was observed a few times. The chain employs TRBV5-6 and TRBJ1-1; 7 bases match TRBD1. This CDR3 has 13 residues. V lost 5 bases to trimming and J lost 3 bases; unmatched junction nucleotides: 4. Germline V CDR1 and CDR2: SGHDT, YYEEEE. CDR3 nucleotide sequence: TGTGCCAGCAGGCAGACAGGGTACACTGAAGCTTTCTTT. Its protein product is CASRQTGYTEAFF.

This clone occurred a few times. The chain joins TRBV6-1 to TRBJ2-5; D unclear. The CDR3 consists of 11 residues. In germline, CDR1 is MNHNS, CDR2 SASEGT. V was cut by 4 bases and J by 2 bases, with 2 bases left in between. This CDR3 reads CASSAQETQYF. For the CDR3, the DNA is TGTGCCAGCAGTGCGCAAGAGACCCAGTACTTC.

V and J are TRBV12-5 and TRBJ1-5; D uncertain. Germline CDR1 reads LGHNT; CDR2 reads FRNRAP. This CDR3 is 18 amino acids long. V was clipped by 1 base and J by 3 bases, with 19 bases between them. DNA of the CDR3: TGTGCTAGTGGTTTGGCCTCGGGGAGTCAAACCCTCAATCAGCCCCAGCATTTT. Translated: CASGLASGSQTLNQPQHF.

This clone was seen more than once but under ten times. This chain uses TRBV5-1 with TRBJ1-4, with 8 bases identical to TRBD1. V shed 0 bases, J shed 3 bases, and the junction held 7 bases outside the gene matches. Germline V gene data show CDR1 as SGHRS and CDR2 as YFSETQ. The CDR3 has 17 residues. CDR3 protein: CASSLAQGARANEKLFF. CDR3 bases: TGCGCCAGCAGCTTGGCTCAGGGGGCGCGGGCTAATGAAAAACTGTTTTTT.